One sample yielded the 27 T cell receptor beta chains listed below, sequenced in a study of blood T cell repertoires in COVID-19 (TCRdb year 2020). The library was produced with the immunoSEQ multiplex PCR assay. Held by TCRdb, this immuneACCESS table contains in-frame sequences only and omits some clones. Under half of the omission traces to an unresolved V gene where checked; the cause of the rest is unknown. Recorded for this sample are over 250,000 clones; roughly nine tenths of them occurred a single time. Clones ranked in the top ten supply over 2% of the sample. The sequencing sample was made of peripheral blood. The receptors were sampled from a woman younger than 45 with COVID-19, enrolled during active disease.

This rearrangement joins TRBV28 to TRBJ1-3; 9 bases are a match to TRBD1. Germline lookup yields CDR1 MDHEN and CDR2 SYDVKM. J lost 0 bases, V lost 1 base, and 1 base had no gene match. This CDR3 region has 16 residues. The CDR3 DNA sequence: TGTGCCAGCAGTTTATCGGGACAGGGCTCTGGAAACACCATATATTTT. Translated, it gives CASSLSGQGSGNTIYF.

This chain links TRBV27 with TRBJ2-3; the D is unclear. Trimming pared 3 bases from V and 4 bases from J, leaving 17 bases between. CDR1 is MNHEY, CDR2 SMNVEV, per germline (reference sequence). This CDR3 is built from 16 residues. The CDR3 DNA is TGTGCCAGCAGTTTTACCCGGGTGCCCCACCCAGATACGCAGTATTTT. It codes for CASSFTRVPHPDTQYF.

The V and J genes are TRBV5-1 and TRBJ2-3; 11 nucleotides agree with TRBD1. The CDR3 extends over 17 amino acids. Trimming at V came to 0 bases and at J to 3 bases, leaving 6 bases not matched to a gene. CDR1 is SGHRS, CDR2 YFSETQ, per germline. The chain's CDR3 is CASSLGDRGSGTDTQYF. The CDR3 DNA reads TGCGCCAGCAGCTTGGGGGACAGGGGGTCTGGTACAGATACGCAGTATTTT.

This chain links TRBV11-3 with TRBJ2-7; 10 bases agree with TRBD1. Germline CDR1 is SGHNT and CDR2 is YENEEA. The ends lost 4 bases at V and 5 bases at J; junction bases unmatched: 5. This CDR3 has 14 amino acids. In nucleotides, the CDR3 is TGTGCCAGCAGCTCACGGACAGGGGGAAACGAGCAGTACTTC. Its translation: CASSSRTGGNEQYF. The variable domain in full, completed from reference TRBV11-3 and TRBJ2-7, reads EAGVVQSPRYKIIEKKQPVAFWCNPISGHNTLYWYLQNLGQGPELLIRYENEEAVDDSQLPKDRFSAERLKGVDSTLKIQPAELGDSAVYLCASSSRTGGNEQYFGPGTRLTVT.

This clone was seen more than once but under ten times. The rearrangement joins TRBV3-1 (or the pseudogene TRBV3-2) to TRBJ2-7; the D gene is possibly TRBD2 (5 bases). Germline CDR1 and CDR2: LGHDT and YNNKEL (reference sequence). The V end lost 7 bases, the J end lost 4 bases, and 14 bases lay between the germline ends. There are 13 residues in the CDR3. This CDR3 is CASTRRRWYEQYF. CDR3 in DNA: TGTGCCAGCACCCGTAGGAGGTGGTACGAGCAGTACTTC.

V usage is TRBV6-5 and J usage is TRBJ1-5; D might be TRBD1 (6 bases). Germline V gives CDR1 MNHEY, CDR2 SVGAGI. Deletions cut 1 base from V and 5 bases from J, with 12 bases between. The CDR3 is 15 residues long. CDR3 sequence reads: CASSYLQGYDQPQHF. The DNA for the CDR3 is TGTGCCAGCAGTTACTTACAGGGTTACGATCAGCCCCAGCATTTT.

The J gene is TRBJ1-1, the V gene TRBV7-8; TRBD1 is a possible D gene (6 bases). CDR1 is SGHVS and CDR2 is FQNEAQ in the germline V gene. The CDR3 consists of 13 residues. Between the trimmed V and J ends, which lost 4 bases and 0 bases, there was a span of 6 bases. CDR3 residues: CASSYRVNTEAFF. CDR3 nucleotides: TGTGCCAGCAGCTACAGGGTGAACACTGAAGCTTTCTTT.

As to this clone: Within the sample, other DNA sequences also encode this same CDR3. The J gene is TRBJ1-3, the V gene TRBV6-5, with D maybe TRBD1 (5 bases). V was trimmed by 8 bases and J by 4 bases, leaving 12 bases between them. CDR1 is MNHEY, CDR2 SVGAGI, per germline. This CDR3 is built from 13 residues. CDR3 sequence reads: CASRTSSGNTIYF. The CDR3 region has the DNA TGTGCCAGCCGGACAAGTTCAGGAAACACCATATATTTT.

Only one count was recorded for this clone. The chain joins TRBV7-8 to TRBJ2-5; tentatively, D is TRBD1 (5 bases). CDR1 SGHVS and CDR2 FQNEAQ come from the germline V gene. The CDR3 sequence is 15 residues long. Trimming took off 2 bases at V and 4 bases at J, with 14 bases between the two ends. As DNA, the CDR3 is TGTGCCAGCAGCTTATTAGGCAGGGTGGGAGAGACCCAGTACTTC. Translation: CASSLLGRVGETQYF.

The rearrangement joins TRBV7-9 to TRBJ1-4, with TRBD1 identical over 7 bases. The CDR3 spans 16 residues. Germline V gene sequence: CDR1 SEHNR, CDR2 FQNEAQ (reference sequence). J gave up 5 bases and V 5 bases, and 11 bases lay outside the gene matches. CDR3 DNA: TGTGCCAGCAGCCCTTTCGGACAGGACCGAAATGAAAAACTGTTTTTT. Its protein is CASSPFGQDRNEKLFF.

The CDR3 coding sequence is TGTGCCAGCAGTGCACGGGAGGGCCGAGATACGCAGTATTTT. Residues: CASSAREGRDTQYF. The V call is TRBV19, the J call TRBJ2-3, with 8 bases aligning to TRBD2. J was trimmed by 5 bases and V by 9 bases; bases with no gene match: 10. The CDR3 covers 14 residues. Germline-derived CDR1 and CDR2 are LNHDA and SQIVND (reference sequence).

The V call is TRBV24-1, the J call TRBJ1-5; D gene ambiguous. V lost 6 bases and J 9 bases, leaving 14 bases between the germline ends. The length of the CDR3 is 13 residues. CDR1 KGHDR and CDR2 SFDVKD come from the germline V gene. The DNA of the CDR3 is TGTGCCACCAGTTCCCCGGCTACTAGGCCCCAGCATTTT. Translation: CATSSPATRPQHF.

The chain is built from TRBV30 and TRBJ1-5; a weak D match, TRBD1 (6 bases). This CDR3 has 12 residues. The germline V and J ends were trimmed by 1 base and 14 bases, with 15 bases remaining between them. The germline CDR1 and CDR2 sequences are GTSNPN and SVGIG (reference sequence). CDR3 sequence reads: CAWSASWGLKHF. In nucleotides, the CDR3 is TGTGCCTGGAGTGCTTCCTGGGGGCTGAAGCATTTT. The full variable domain, with the rest looked up from reference TRBV30 and TRBJ1-5, is SQTIHQWPATLVQPVGSPLSLECTVEGTSNPNLYWYRQAAGRGLQLLFYSVGIGQISSEVPQNLSASRPQDRQFILSSKKLLLSDSGFYLCAWSASWGLKHFGDGTRLSIL.

The chain employs TRBV3-1 (or the pseudogene TRBV3-2) and TRBJ1-4; a weak D match, TRBD1 (6 bases). In germline, CDR1 is LGHDT, CDR2 YNNKEL (reference sequence). V was pared by 6 bases and J by 7 bases, with 12 bases between. The CDR3 has 13 amino acids. CDR3 nucleotide sequence: TGTGCCAGCAGTAAAGGGGGTGTTGAAAAACTGTTTTTT. It specifies CASSKGGVEKLFF.

This clone was seen only once. The chain uses TRBV14 and TRBJ1-1; D is perhaps TRBD1 (6 bases). V was cut by 0 bases and J by 12 bases, with 20 bases left in between. CDR3 length: 15 amino acids. The germline V gene has CDR1 SGHDN and CDR2 FVKESK. Here the CDR3 reads CASSQDLRDTPGTFF. The CDR3 coding sequence is TGTGCCAGCAGCCAAGACTTGAGGGACACCCCTGGGACTTTCTTT.

The CDR3 coding sequence is TGTGCCAGCAGCTTGGGTGAGGGTATCACAGATACGCAGTATTTT. Translated, it gives CASSLGEGITDTQYF. This chain links TRBV5-4 with TRBJ2-3, with D possibly matching TRBD2 (5 bases). Trimming shortened V by 0 bases and J by 2 bases, and 10 bases separated the two germline ends. The CDR3 has 15 residues. From germline, CDR1 is SGHNT and CDR2 YYREEE (reference sequence).

The DNA for the CDR3 is TGTGCCAGTAGCGGGCAGGGGACCGGGGAGCTGTTTTTT. This codes for CASSGQGTGELFF. The rearrangement joins TRBV19 to TRBJ2-2, with D perhaps TRBD1 (6 bases). The germline V and J ends were trimmed by 6 bases and 5 bases, with 10 bases remaining between them. This CDR3 spans 13 amino acids. From germline, CDR1 is LNHDA and CDR2 SQIVND (reference sequence).

This chain joins TRBV7-7 and TRBJ2-2; TRBD1 might be the D (6 bases). The CDR3 is 14 amino acids. Germline CDR1 and CDR2: SSHAT and FNYEAQ (reference sequence). Trimming removed 6 bases at V and 1 base at J, with 9 bases between. CDR3 nucleotide sequence: TGTGCCAGCAGGCAGACAGGGAACACCGGGGAGCTGTTTTTT. Residues: CASRQTGNTGELFF.

This clone was picked up a small number of times. The chain joins TRBV5-1 to TRBJ1-5, with a tentative D call TRBD1 (5 bases). The germline CDR1 and CDR2 sequences are SGHRS and YFSETQ. V lost 0 bases to trimming and J lost 2 bases, with 6 bases between them. CDR3 length: 14 residues. CDR3 nucleotide sequence: TGCGCCAGCAGCTTGGGGGGGGGCAATCAGCCCCAGCATTTT. Translating it yields CASSLGGGNQPQHF.

The V call is TRBV30, the J call TRBJ1-2; TRBD1 matches 7 bases. The V gene end was trimmed by 0 bases and the J gene end by 1 base; junction bases not matched to a gene: 5. CDR1 is GTSNPN, CDR2 SVGIG, per germline (reference sequence). This CDR3 is built from 15 residues. CDR3 residues: CAWSVVHRGNYGYTF. The CDR3 region has the DNA TGTGCCTGGAGTGTGGTGCACAGGGGTAACTATGGCTACACCTTC.

This clone has just one count. V and J are TRBV11-1 and TRBJ1-4, with TRBD1 matching over 7 bases. The CDR3 is 15 residues long. CDR1 and CDR2 from the germline V gene are SGHAT and FQDESV (reference sequence). V lost 0 bases to trimming and J lost 4 bases; unmatched junction nucleotides: 2. The CDR3 loop reads CASSLAGQLNEKLFF. In DNA, the CDR3 is TGTGCCAGCAGCTTAGCGGGACAGCTTAATGAAAAACTGTTTTTT.

The rearrangement uses TRBV4-1 and TRBJ1-4, with D unresolved. Germline V lookup: CDR1 MGHRA, CDR2 YSYEKL. V was pared by 0 bases and J by 3 bases, with 5 bases between. This CDR3 comprises 14 residues. As DNA, the CDR3 is TGCGCCAGCAGCCAAGACTATGCTAATGAAAAACTGTTTTTT. Its protein is CASSQDYANEKLFF.

V usage is TRBV28 and J usage is TRBJ1-2; D is ambiguous. CDR1 is MDHEN, CDR2 SYDVKM, per germline. V gave up 7 bases and J gave up 1 base, with 13 bases separating them. CDR3 length: 14 amino acids. DNA for the CDR3: TGTGCCAGCAATCAAATCGCCGGTAACTATGGCTACACCTTC. Translated: CASNQIAGNYGYTF.

The genes are TRBV16 and TRBJ1-1; D gene unclear. V was clipped by 1 base and J by 2 bases, with 5 bases between them. The CDR3 loop spans 13 amino acids. In germline, CDR1 is KGHSY, CDR2 FQNENV. The CDR3 bases are TGTGCCAGCAGCCAATTCTCTAACACTGAAGCTTTCTTT. It is translated as CASSQFSNTEAFF.

The genes are TRBV27 and TRBJ2-1, with TRBD2 matching 13 bases. The length of the CDR3 is 18 residues. Per germline, CDR1 MNHEY and CDR2 SMNVEV (reference sequence). V lost 4 bases and J lost 0; bases outside the gene matches: 6. Written as DNA, the CDR3 is TGTGCCAGCAGTTCATTTGGGACTAGCGGGATCTCCTACAATGAGCAGTTCTTC. Its translation is CASSSFGTSGISYNEQFF.

This clone was counted once. The genes are TRBV7-2 and TRBJ2-5, with D possibly matching TRBD2 (5 bases). Germline assignment: CDR1 SGHTA and CDR2 FQGNSA. The CDR3 runs to 14 residues. The ends were cut back, 2 bases at V and 1 base at J, with 8 bases in the middle. Here the CDR3 DNA reads TGTGCCAGCAGCTTACGGCGGGTCCAAGAGACCCAGTACTTC. Translated: CASSLRRVQETQYF.

This chain connects TRBV30 to TRBJ1-2; D possibly corresponds to TRBD1 (6 bases). This CDR3 contains 14 residues. V gave up 5 bases and J gave up 4 bases, with 17 bases separating them. Germline loops: CDR1 GTSNPN, CDR2 SVGIG (reference sequence). CDR3 nucleotides: TGTGCCTGGGGGGGGACATCAGAGACCTATGGCTACACCTTC. This gives the protein CAWGGTSETYGYTF.